The present entry profiles one T cell receptor (beta chain) with its context. V shed 6 bases, J shed 1 base, and the junction held 12 bases outside the gene matches. The germline CDR1 and CDR2 sequences are SNHLY and FYNNEI. The CDR3 runs 16 residues. The data are from a study of OX40 agonist ivuxolimab in advanced cancers. About the study: Patients in the trial were receiving intravenous ivuxolimab every 2 weeks, at doses of 0.01 to 10 mg/kg.

The method was immunoSEQ multiplex PCR; TCRdb's version includes in-frame clones alone and lacks a portion of them. Found here are tens of thousands of clones, 90% to 95% of them singletons; the top ten hold around 2.5%. The chain carries TRBV2 and TRBJ2-7; 7 positions agree with TRBD2. The sequence derives from an adult with an advanced solid tumor such as melanoma, head and neck, liver or kidney cancer. The specimen was CD4+ or CD8+ T cells sorted from blood, collected in a trial of the OX40 agonist ivuxolimab. Here the CDR3 reads CASSPSLASGSYEQYF. The CDR3 nucleotides are TGTGCCAGCAGCCCCTCCTTGGCTAGCGGTTCCTACGAGCAGTACTTC.